These 18 T cell receptor beta chains share one sample of origin, sequenced in a study of regulatory T cells in long-lasting Graves disease. Time point given: persistent/refractory GD, antithyroid drugs over 5 years with positive TRAb. Following extraction of RNA from PBMCs, that RNA was used to make the TCR library. CDR3 regions were amplified by Arm-PCR using iRepertoire HTBI primers to build TCR beta libraries. Each CDR3 protein is one row after TCRdb ran MiXCR on the multiplex PCR reads. The sample consists of about 430,000 distinct CDR3 sequences, approximately 22% of them appearing once. The specimen was peripheral blood mononuclear cells (PBMCs), collected when the disease was refractory, from a patient treated with antithyroid drugs. The source of these receptors is a female donor with Graves disease.

This clonotype was recorded many times. This chain uses TRBV19 with TRBJ1-2, with 7 bases aligning to TRBD1. Germline assignment: CDR1 LNHDA and CDR2 SQIVND (reference sequence). Trimming removed 5 bases from V and 0 bases from J; junction bases left unmatched: 18. The CDR3 has 19 residues. DNA for the CDR3: TGTGCCAGTAGTCCACCAGGGGGACGCATCCCCAAACCTAACTATGGCTACACCTTC. Translating it yields CASSPPGGRIPKPNYGYTF.

The chain links TRBV28 to TRBJ1-3; 7 bases line up with TRBD1. This CDR3 contains 16 residues. Germline assignment: CDR1 MDHEN and CDR2 SYDVKM. The ends lost 8 bases at V and 4 bases at J; junction bases unmatched: 14. The CDR3 sequence is CASGGGERGPGNTIYF. The CDR3 region has the DNA TGTGCCAGCGGTGGGGGGGAAAGGGGGCCCGGAAACACCATATATTTT.

About this clonotype: At one of its ends the junction is not consistent with the germline gene, which may arise from a read error. The gene calls are TRBV28 and TRBJ1-2; TRBD1 matches 8 bases. Germline V lookup: CDR1 MDHEN, CDR2 SYDVKM. The CDR3 spans 13 residues. CDR3 sequence reads: CAGRRGQVYGYTF. Written as DNA, the CDR3 is TGTGCCGGCAGGAGGGGACAGGTGTATGGCTACACCTTC.

This clonotype appeared a few times. This chain uses TRBV5-6 with TRBJ2-7; D is ambiguous. V gave up 0 bases and J gave up 3 bases, with 10 bases separating them. Germline CDR1 SGHDT, CDR2 YYEEEE. The CDR3 spans 14 residues. CDR3 bases: TGTGCCAGCAGCTTGGAGTTAGGGTTCTACGAGCAGTACTTC. As protein: CASSLELGFYEQYF.

This chain uses TRBV3-1 with TRBJ1-2; maybe TRBD1 (6 bases). Between the trimmed V and J ends, which lost 7 bases and 4 bases, there was a span of 13 bases. The CDR3 spans 13 residues. Germline assignment: CDR1 LGHDT and CDR2 YNNKEL (reference sequence). DNA for the CDR3: TGTGCCAGCAACCCCCGACAGGCCTATGGCTACACCTTC. It encodes CASNPRQAYGYTF.

V is TRBV10-1 and J is TRBJ2-1, with 13 bases identical to TRBD2. The CDR3 length is 16 residues. Germline CDR1 and CDR2: WNHNN and SYGVQD (reference sequence). J was trimmed by 10 bases and V by 2 bases; bases with no gene match: 8. The CDR3 bases are TGCGCCAGCAGTGAGCGACTAGCGGGAGGACTTCGGGAGCAGTTCTTC. Protein product: CASSERLAGGLREQFF.

This clonotype was counted ten times or more. The V gene is TRBV11-2, the J gene TRBJ1-5; D gene uncertain. V gave up 0 bases and J gave up 6 bases, with 3 bases separating them. The CDR3 extends over 12 amino acids. Germline loops: CDR1 SGHAT, CDR2 FQNNGV. CDR3 coding DNA: TGTGCCAGCAGCTTAGATGGTCAGCCCCAGCATTTT. Translating gives CASSLDGQPQHF.

This rearrangement joins TRBV2 to TRBJ2-2; the D call may be TRBD1 or TRBD2 (6 bases each). In germline, CDR1 is SNHLY, CDR2 FYNNEI. The V gene lost 6 bases and the J gene lost 1 base, with 9 bases spanning the gap. The CDR3 runs to 14 residues. The CDR3: CASRAGQNTGELFF. Written as DNA, the CDR3 is TGTGCCAGCAGGGCGGGACAGAACACCGGGGAGCTGTTTTTT.

This clonotype appeared a few times. The V call is TRBV13, the J call TRBJ2-5; possibly TRBD1 for D (7 bases). This CDR3 has 16 amino acids. The germline CDR1 and CDR2 sequences are PRHDT and FYEKMQ (reference sequence). V was shortened by 6 bases and J by 5 bases, with 22 bases between the two germline ends. CDR3 nucleotides: TGTGCCAGCAGTCAAAATTTCAGGGGGGCGGGGGAGACCCAGTACTTC. This codes for CASSQNFRGAGETQYF.

This clonotype came up many times. The chain links TRBV5-1 to TRBJ1-5, with D possibly matching TRBD1 (6 bases). The CDR3 has 15 amino acids. The germline CDR1 and CDR2 sequences are SGHRS and YFSETQ. V was pared by 4 bases and J by 5 bases, with 16 bases between. CDR3 sequence (DNA): TGCGCCAGCAGCCGGGAGGGGTCAGGGGATCAGCCCCAGCATTTT. Protein product: CASSREGSGDQPQHF.

The rearrangement uses TRBV18 and TRBJ2-7; 8 nucleotides align to TRBD1. J gave up 4 bases and V 5 bases, and 16 bases lay outside the gene matches. Germline V gene lookup returns CDR1 KGHSH and CDR2 LQKENI. The CDR3 sequence is 17 residues long. The CDR3 protein is CASSSRATGGQWYEQYF. Written as DNA, the CDR3 is TGTGCCAGCTCATCACGAGCTACAGGGGGACAATGGTACGAGCAGTACTTC.

As to this clonotype: Given a much more abundant clone one base away, this may be a read error. V gene TRBV10-3 combines with J gene TRBJ1-2; TRBD1 agrees at 8 bases. The CDR3 spans 16 residues. CDR1 and CDR2 from the germline V gene are ENHRY and SYGVKD. CDR3 sequence (DNA): TGTGCCATCAGTCAAGCCCCAGGGGGCGAGGGGAATGGCTTCACCTTC. Protein product: CAISQAPGGEGNGFTF.

This clonotype was counted at least ten times. CDR3 sequence: CASSDLAGGAQYF. In DNA, the CDR3 is TGTGCCAGCAGTGATCTAGCGGGAGGGGCCCAGTACTTC. The rearrangement joins TRBV2 to TRBJ2-5; TRBD2 agrees at 12 bases. V dropped 3 bases and J dropped 9; count of bases not matched to a gene: 2. Per the germline V gene, CDR1 is SNHLY and CDR2 is FYNNEI. The CDR3 is 13 residues long.

The rearrangement uses TRBV2 and TRBJ2-7, with D possibly matching TRBD2 (5 bases). Trimming took off 0 bases at V and 2 bases at J, with 8 bases between the two ends. CDR1 is SNHLY and CDR2 is FYNNEI in the germline V gene. There are 14 residues in the CDR3. The CDR3 reads CASSEAGETYEQYF. DNA of the CDR3: TGTGCCAGCAGTGAAGCGGGAGAGACCTACGAGCAGTACTTC.

The sample holds a few counts of this clonotype. One end of the junction does not line up with germline, which may come from a read error. The genes are TRBV7-9 and TRBJ1-1; D unclear. The germline V gene has CDR1 SEHNR and CDR2 FQNEAQ (reference sequence). CDR3 size: 14 residues. The CDR3 nucleotides are TGCGCCAGCAGCCGAGGCGGGTTGAACACTGAAGCTTTCTTT. This codes for CASSRGGLNTEAFF.

This clonotype was recorded a few times. The chain combines TRBV7-3 with TRBJ2-3; TRBD1 aligns across 8 bases. Germline trimming cut 5 bases from V and 1 base from J; bases unmatched to any gene: 17. The CDR3 is 19 residues long. CDR1 is SGHTA, CDR2 FQGTGA, per germline. CDR3 bases: TGTGCCAGCAGCCTCCTAACAGGGGGACTCTCGGGGCGCACAGATACGCAGTATTTT. This sequence encodes CASSLLTGGLSGRTDTQYF.

This clonotype was picked up many times. The chain links TRBV29-1 to TRBJ1-2; D is unclear. This CDR3 has 11 amino acids. Germline CDR1 is SQVTM and CDR2 is ANQGSEA. Trimming shortened V by 4 bases and J by 4 bases, and 7 bases separated the two germline ends. CDR3: CSVAGSYGYTF. CDR3 DNA: TGCAGCGTTGCTGGGAGCTATGGCTACACCTTC.

A word on this clonotype: This may be a read error, as it is one base from a much larger clone. The gene calls are TRBV2 and TRBJ1-4, with D possibly being TRBD1 (5 bases). CDR1 and CDR2 (germline): SNHLY, FYNNEI. This CDR3 comprises 16 residues. The CDR3 region has the DNA TGTGCCAGCAGCCACGTCCGGGACTTCGGCGATGAAAAACTGCTTTTT. It specifies CASSHVRDFGDEKLLF.